Sequencing of this T cell receptor beta chain was carried out in a study of T cells in Graves' hyperthyroidism and ophthalmopathy. TCR beta CDR3 regions were amplified from RNA transcripts. Primed by the HTBI set, a first-round RT-PCR was run on the TCR CDR3. TCRdb analysed the multiplex PCR reads with MiXCR anew, one entry per CDR3 protein. The table records around 340,000 distinct CDR3 sequences, roughly 15% of them present only once. The CDR3 runs 16 residues. V dropped 1 base and J dropped 1; count of bases not matched to a gene: 3. Germline V gives CDR1 SGHAT, CDR2 FQNNGV. This clonotype has more than one count but fewer than ten.

The source of this sequence is a young man with Graves' hyperthyroidism. The sequencing input was blood. This sequence joins TRBV11-2 and TRBJ2-2; the match to TRBD1 covers 7 bases. CDR3 region: CASSLAGTENTGELFF. The CDR3 DNA sequence: TGTGCCAGCAGCTTAGCCGGGACAGAGAACACCGGGGAGCTGTTTTTT.